A selection of T cell receptor beta chains follows, all from one sample in a study of blood T cell repertoires in COVID-19. Profiling relied on immunoSEQ multiplex PCR, and the TCRdb table lists in-frame clones only, not all of them. Here the sample spans roughly 100,000 clones, 84% being singletons. Sequencing was carried out using peripheral blood. The source is a man aged 55-75 years with acute or convalescent COVID-19. The CDR3 runs from the conserved cysteine through the conserved F or W. The D gene is left open where the match is weak. Only part of the rows carry a size: once, few, many, or a class if the clone is expanded.

j_call: TRBJ2-7
v_call: TRBV19
clone_size: -
d_call: TRBD1
cdr3_nt: TGTGCCAGTAGTATCCACCCCCCTACAGGGGGAGACTACGAGCAGTACTTC
cdr3_aa: CASSIHPPTGGDYEQYF

j_call: TRBJ1-3
v_call: TRBV27
clone_size: -
d_call: -
cdr3_nt: TGTGCCAGCAGTTTCCCAGGTTTTACTGGAAACACCATATATTTT
cdr3_aa: CASSFPGFTGNTIYF

j_call: TRBJ2-7
v_call: TRBV11-2
clone_size: -
d_call: -
cdr3_nt: TGTGCCAGCAGCTTGCCGTCCGGGGGAGAGCAGTACTTC
cdr3_aa: CASSLPSGGEQYF

j_call: TRBJ2-7
v_call: TRBV5-1
clone_size: -
d_call: -
cdr3_nt: TGCGCCAGCAGCTCCACAGGGTTTTCCTACGAGCAGTACTTC
cdr3_aa: CASSSTGFSYEQYF

j_call: TRBJ2-5
v_call: TRBV5-1
clone_size: once
d_call: -
cdr3_nt: TGCGCCAGCAGCTCTGGTGTCGCAGGGAAAGAGACCCAGTACTTC
cdr3_aa: CASSSGVAGKETQYF

j_call: TRBJ1-4
v_call: TRBV27
clone_size: -
d_call: -
cdr3_nt: TGTGCCAGCAGGATGGACAGACTAAATGAAAAACTGTTTTTT
cdr3_aa: CASRMDRLNEKLFF

j_call: TRBJ2-7
v_call: TRBV5-4
clone_size: -
d_call: -
cdr3_nt: TGTGCCAGCAGCTTGGTGGACAGTGGGCACGGGCAGTACTTC
cdr3_aa: CASSLVDSGHGQYF

j_call: TRBJ1-5
v_call: TRBV19
clone_size: -
d_call: TRBD1
cdr3_nt: TGTGCCAGTAGTTTGGACAGGGGATTTCTACAGCCCCAGCATTTT
cdr3_aa: CASSLDRGFLQPQHF

j_call: TRBJ2-5
v_call: TRBV2
clone_size: -
d_call: -
cdr3_nt: TGTGCCAGCAGTGAAGTCCATCCCCAAGAGACCCAGTACTTC
cdr3_aa: CASSEVHPQETQYF

j_call: TRBJ1-4
v_call: TRBV19
clone_size: once
d_call: TRBD1
cdr3_nt: TGTGCCAGTAGTATCATGACAGGGGAAGAAAAACTGTTTTTT
cdr3_aa: CASSIMTGEEKLFF

j_call: TRBJ2-2
v_call: TRBV5-1
clone_size: -
d_call: -
cdr3_nt: TGCGCCAGCAGCTTGGGGAGTATAAGGAACACCGGGGAGCTGTTTTTT
cdr3_aa: CASSLGSIRNTGELFF

j_call: TRBJ1-2
v_call: TRBV5-1
clone_size: -
d_call: TRBD1
cdr3_nt: TGCGCCAGCAGCTTGGGTGGACAGGGGTATGGCTACACCTTC
cdr3_aa: CASSLGGQGYGYTF

j_call: TRBJ2-5
v_call: TRBV5-1
clone_size: -
d_call: TRBD2
cdr3_nt: TGCGCCAGCAGCTTGGCTGGGACTAGCGGAGAGACCCAGTACTTC
cdr3_aa: CASSLAGTSGETQYF

j_call: TRBJ2-5
v_call: TRBV6-1
clone_size: -
d_call: -
cdr3_nt: TGTGCCAGCAGTGAGTTGTTTCCGAGGGAGACCCAGTACTTC
cdr3_aa: CASSELFPRETQYF

j_call: TRBJ2-1
v_call: TRBV5-1
clone_size: -
d_call: TRBD2
cdr3_nt: TGCGCCAGCATGACTAGCGGGAGCTGGGATGAGCAGTTCTTC
cdr3_aa: CASMTSGSWDEQFF

j_call: TRBJ1-2
v_call: TRBV28
clone_size: -
d_call: TRBD1
cdr3_nt: TGTGCCAGCAGTAGGCGGACAGGGGATGATAGAGGCTACACCTTC
cdr3_aa: CASSRRTGDDRGYTF

j_call: TRBJ1-5
v_call: TRBV19
clone_size: -
d_call: TRBD1
cdr3_nt: TGTGCCAGTAGTATCGACAGGGTTGGTCAGCCCCAGCATTTT
cdr3_aa: CASSIDRVGQPQHF

j_call: TRBJ1-1
v_call: TRBV11-3
clone_size: -
d_call: TRBD1
cdr3_nt: TGTGCCAGCAGCTTTACCGGGACAGGGGGGACTGAAGCTTTCTTT
cdr3_aa: CASSFTGTGGTEAFF

j_call: TRBJ2-3
v_call: TRBV7-2
clone_size: -
d_call: TRBD1
cdr3_nt: TGTGCCAGCAGCTTAGGACAGGGGATCCAGGATACGCAGTATTTT
cdr3_aa: CASSLGQGIQDTQYF

j_call: TRBJ2-3
v_call: TRBV6-2/TRBV6-3
clone_size: -
d_call: TRBD1
cdr3_nt: TGTGCCAGCAGTACCGAGACAGGGGGATTCACAGATACGCAGTATTTT
cdr3_aa: CASSTETGGFTDTQYF

j_call: TRBJ2-2
v_call: TRBV10-3
clone_size: -
d_call: TRBD2
cdr3_nt: TGTGCCACCCTAGCGGTCCGGGGCACCGGGGAGCTGTTTTTT
cdr3_aa: CATLAVRGTGELFF

j_call: TRBJ2-7
v_call: TRBV29-1
clone_size: -
d_call: TRBD1
cdr3_nt: TGCAGCGTGTACACCACCGGGACAGGATCCTACGAGCAGTACTTC
cdr3_aa: CSVYTTGTGSYEQYF

j_call: TRBJ1-5
v_call: TRBV4-1
clone_size: many
d_call: -
cdr3_nt: TGCGCCAGCAGCCAAGATGGGGGCATCGGCAATCAGCCCCAGCATTTT
cdr3_aa: CASSQDGGIGNQPQHF

j_call: TRBJ1-1
v_call: TRBV3-1/TRBV3-2
clone_size: -
d_call: TRBD1
cdr3_nt: TGTGCCAGCAGCCCCAGACAGGGGCTGACGAACACTGAAGCTTTCTTT
cdr3_aa: CASSPRQGLTNTEAFF

j_call: TRBJ2-7
v_call: TRBV11-2
clone_size: -
d_call: -
cdr3_nt: TGTGCCAGCAGCTCCAGGGCGGTGTTTTACGAGCAGTACTTC
cdr3_aa: CASSSRAVFYEQYF

j_call: TRBJ2-3
v_call: TRBV15
clone_size: -
d_call: -
cdr3_nt: TGTGCCACCAGCGGAGGGCCAGATACGCAGTATTTT
cdr3_aa: CATSGGPDTQYF

j_call: TRBJ1-1
v_call: TRBV12-5
clone_size: -
d_call: -
cdr3_nt: TGTGCTAGTGGTTTCTCTCGTGACACTGAAGCTTTCTTT
cdr3_aa: CASGFSRDTEAFF

j_call: TRBJ1-5
v_call: TRBV7-8
clone_size: -
d_call: TRBD1
cdr3_nt: TGTGCCAGCAGCTTCGGACAGGACTGGGAGCCCCAGCATTTT
cdr3_aa: CASSFGQDWEPQHF

j_call: TRBJ1-2
v_call: TRBV5-1
clone_size: -
d_call: TRBD1
cdr3_nt: TGCGCCAGCAGCTTCTCCACTCCGGGACAGGGAGGAGATGGCTACACCTTC
cdr3_aa: CASSFSTPGQGGDGYTF

j_call: TRBJ1-1
v_call: TRBV19
clone_size: -
d_call: -
cdr3_nt: TGTGCCAGTAGCACAACCCCGGGGGGAGAAGCTTTCTTT
cdr3_aa: CASSTTPGGEAFF

j_call: TRBJ2-1
v_call: TRBV6-4
clone_size: -
d_call: -
cdr3_nt: TGTGCCAGCAGTGACTCAATAGCCGATTACAATGAGCAGTTCTTC
cdr3_aa: CASSDSIADYNEQFF

j_call: TRBJ2-1
v_call: TRBV5-1
clone_size: -
d_call: TRBD2
cdr3_nt: TGCGCCAGCAGCCTGACTAGCGGGAAGAATGAGCAGTTCTTC
cdr3_aa: CASSLTSGKNEQFF

j_call: TRBJ2-1
v_call: TRBV24-1
clone_size: once
d_call: -
cdr3_nt: TGTGCCACCAGTGAACCCAGGGCTGGGTCCTACAATGAGCAGTTCTTC
cdr3_aa: CATSEPRAGSYNEQFF

j_call: TRBJ2-3
v_call: TRBV19
clone_size: -
d_call: TRBD2
cdr3_nt: TGTGCCAGTAGTTATGCTAGCGGGAGCGCAGATACGCAGTATTTT
cdr3_aa: CASSYASGSADTQYF

j_call: TRBJ2-2
v_call: TRBV11-3
clone_size: -
d_call: TRBD1
cdr3_nt: TGTGCCAGCGCGGCGGAGGACAGGGTCACCGGGGAGCTGTTTTTT
cdr3_aa: CASAAEDRVTGELFF

j_call: TRBJ1-5
v_call: TRBV19
clone_size: -
d_call: -
cdr3_nt: TGTGCCTCTTCCGCGGTCAGGGGTAATCAGCCCCAGCATTTT
cdr3_aa: CASSAVRGNQPQHF

j_call: TRBJ2-7
v_call: TRBV21-1
clone_size: -
d_call: -
cdr3_nt: TGTGCCAGCACAGAAGGAACGGGAAACAAATACGAGCAGTACTTC
cdr3_aa: CASTEGTGNKYEQYF

j_call: TRBJ2-2
v_call: TRBV29-1
clone_size: -
d_call: TRBD1
cdr3_nt: TGCAGCGCGTCCTCCGGGACAGGTGGTCCTGGGAAGACCGGGGAGCTGTTTTTT
cdr3_aa: CSASSGTGGPGKTGELFF

j_call: TRBJ1-1
v_call: TRBV4-1
clone_size: once
d_call: -
cdr3_nt: TGCGCCAGCAGCCAAGATGAGAGGGTGAACACTGAAGCTTTCTTT
cdr3_aa: CASSQDERVNTEAFF

j_call: TRBJ2-2
v_call: TRBV5-4
clone_size: -
d_call: TRBD2
cdr3_nt: TGTGCCAGCAGCGCAACTAGCGGGAGCACCGGGGAGCTGTTTTTT
cdr3_aa: CASSATSGSTGELFF

j_call: TRBJ2-5
v_call: TRBV19
clone_size: -
d_call: TRBD1
cdr3_nt: TGTGCCAGTCGCCAGTCGGGGACAGGGGCTGAGACCCAGTACTTC
cdr3_aa: CASRQSGTGAETQYF

j_call: TRBJ1-2
v_call: TRBV19
clone_size: -
d_call: -
cdr3_nt: TGTGCCAGTAGAAGACGGGACTATGGCTACACCTTC
cdr3_aa: CASRRRDYGYTF